The present TCR beta chain was sequenced within a study of CD8+CD57+ T cells in acquired aplastic anemia. About the study: The DNA of sorted CD4+ and CD8+ cells averaged around 3.2 ug.

It was patients with CD8+CD57+ cell expansion by flow cytometry who were chosen for sequencing. Every one of the patients had aplastic anemia (severe, acquired). TCR beta VDJ combinations and CDR3 sequences were profiled from genomic DNA. TCRdb processed the reads anew with MiXCR; each CDR3 protein has one entry. The sample has fewer than 300,000 distinct CDR3 sequences, 82% seen once. Regarding this clonotype: Its antigen is unknown.

The CDR3 length is 18 residues. J lost 3 bases, V lost 3 bases, and 16 bases had no gene match. Germline V gene lookup returns CDR1 SGHVS and CDR2 FQNEAQ. Study-level results: Comparison of patients with controls identified approximately 28 shared CD8+ CDR3 sequences. The CD8+ Simpson's diversity of patients and controls was not significantly different.

The J gene is TRBJ2-7, the V gene TRBV7-8, with TRBD2 identical over 8 bases. The sequencing sample was made of sorted CD4+, CD8+, or CD8+CD57+ T cells (not recorded which) from PBMCs. The sequence derives from a human donor with aplastic anemia. In DNA form, the CDR3 reads TGTGCCAGCAGCTTTGCGGGAGGCGCGACAACGCTTTACTACGAGCAGTACGTC. This encodes CASSFAGGATTLYYEQYV.